There are a few counts of the clone carrying this T cell receptor beta chain. Its cognate antigen is unknown. These data are taken from a study of T cell repertoires in cytomegalovirus infection. Study-level background: Indications came from public TCR beta signatures; they pointed to CMV infection and to a matching HLA type. Study-level points and caveats: HLA-C-restricted TCR beta clonotypes specific for CMV led the ex vivo response.

Each CDR3 protein is one row after TCRdb ran MiXCR on the reads. The sample consists of tens of thousands of distinct CDR3 sequences, 20% of them appearing once. With V trimmed by 3 bases and J by 3 bases, 6 bases remained unmatched. The CDR3 is 17 amino acids. Germline V gives CDR1 SGHKS, CDR2 YYEKEE (reference sequence). The TCR comes from a human donor in good health (CMV status not recorded). Some clones in this sample may be carry-over from other donors' samples. The chain has TRBV5-5 and TRBJ2-1; 13 nucleotides match TRBD2. Sequenced here: CD8+ T cells from cultured PBMCs, sampled from culture after CMV antigen stimulation. CDR3 sequence reads: CASSSRLAGGLYNEQFF. The CDR3 DNA follows: TGTGCCAGCAGCTCTAGACTAGCGGGAGGACTCTACAATGAGCAGTTCTTC.